Listed below are T cell receptor beta chains from one sample, sequenced in a study of T cell repertoires in cytomegalovirus infection. From the reads, TCRdb called clonotypes with MiXCR, one entry per CDR3 protein. This table holds 100,000 to 150,000 distinct CDR3 sequences, around 32% found once. Their recognized antigens are unknown. This material consisted of CD8+ T cells from cultured PBMCs, taken from culture after CMV antigen stimulation. All receptors come from a human donor in good health (CMV status not recorded). Some clones in this sample may be carry-over from other donors' samples. Both conserved end residues are part of each CDR3. D genes are given only for firm matches. Size tells how often a clone was seen (once, few, many) or the class of an expanded clone, and some rows leave it out.

clone size: few; D gene: TRBD1; CDR3 length: 18; J gene: TRBJ2-4; V gene: TRBV13; CDR3 DNA: TGTGCCAGCAGCTCCAGGACAGGCAGCTTCCTAGCCAAAAACATTCAGTACTTC; CDR3 protein: CASSSRTGSFLAKNIQYF
clone size: NA; D gene: NA; CDR3 length: 14; J gene: TRBJ1-1; V gene: TRBV6-1; CDR3 DNA: TGTGCCAGCAGCCCCCTGAGTGTTGGCACTGAAGCTTTCTTT; CDR3 protein: CASSPLSVGTEAFF
clone size: many; D gene: NA; CDR3 length: 14; J gene: TRBJ1-4; V gene: TRBV6-5; CDR3 DNA: TGTGCCAGCAGTTACTCAGGGGGGGATGAAAAACTGTTTTTT; CDR3 protein: CASSYSGGDEKLFF
clone size: NA; D gene: NA; CDR3 length: 17; J gene: TRBJ2-2; V gene: TRBV10-3; CDR3 DNA: TGTGCCATCAGTGACCCCGAGGAGACAGCGAACACCGGGGAGCTGTTTTTT; CDR3 protein: CAISDPEETANTGELFF
clone size: few; D gene: NA; CDR3 length: 14; J gene: TRBJ2-7; V gene: TRBV6-5; CDR3 DNA: TGTGCCAGCAGTTGGCGGGGACGATCCTACGAGCAGTACTTC; CDR3 protein: CASSWRGRSYEQYF
clone size: few; D gene: NA; CDR3 length: 16; J gene: TRBJ1-5; V gene: TRBV7-8; CDR3 DNA: TGTGCCAGCAGCTCAGAGATGGCAGGCCGAGCTCAGCCCCAGCATTTT; CDR3 protein: CASSSEMAGRAQPQHF
clone size: many; D gene: NA; CDR3 length: 14; J gene: TRBJ1-2; V gene: TRBV7-2; CDR3 DNA: TGTGCCAGCAGCTTAGCGGGCCAGAACTATGGCTACACCTTC; CDR3 protein: CASSLAGQNYGYTF
clone size: NA; D gene: NA; CDR3 length: 14; J gene: TRBJ1-5; V gene: TRBV19; CDR3 DNA: TGTGCCAGTACCCAGGGTGGGAGCAATCAGCCCCAGCATTTT; CDR3 protein: CASTQGGSNQPQHF
clone size: NA; D gene: TRBD2; CDR3 length: 15; J gene: TRBJ2-1; V gene: TRBV7-2; CDR3 DNA: TGTGCCAGCAGCCCCTTTAGCGGGGACTACAATGAGCAGTTCTTC; CDR3 protein: CASSPFSGDYNEQFF
clone size: few; D gene: NA; CDR3 length: 13; J gene: TRBJ2-3; V gene: TRBV10-3; CDR3 DNA: TGTGCCATCAGTGATTGGGGACTTGATACGCAGTATTTT; CDR3 protein: CAISDWGLDTQYF
clone size: NA; D gene: NA; CDR3 length: 13; J gene: TRBJ2-7; V gene: TRBV13; CDR3 DNA: TGTGCCAGCCGAGAGAAGAGCTCCTACGAGCAGTACTTC; CDR3 protein: CASREKSSYEQYF
clone size: NA; D gene: NA; CDR3 length: 13; J gene: TRBJ2-2; V gene: TRBV6-2/TRBV6-3; CDR3 DNA: TGTGCCAGCAGTGGGAGAAACACCGGGGAGCTGTTTTTT; CDR3 protein: CASSGRNTGELFF
clone size: NA; D gene: NA; CDR3 length: 18; J gene: TRBJ2-4; V gene: TRBV12-3/TRBV12-4; CDR3 DNA: TGTGCCAGCAGTTCCACGACGGGGGGCGCTGTGTCCAAAAACATTCAGAACTTC; CDR3 protein: CASSSTTGGAVSKNIQNF
clone size: few; D gene: NA; CDR3 length: 15; J gene: TRBJ2-3; V gene: TRBV7-2; CDR3 DNA: TGTGCCAGCGGAGGAGGGGGGGGGCGCGCAGATACGCAGTATTTT; CDR3 protein: CASGGGGGRADTQYF
clone size: once; D gene: NA; CDR3 length: 18; J gene: TRBJ2-1; V gene: TRBV6-5; CDR3 DNA: TGTGCCAGCAGCTCATTTCGAGTAGTGGGGGGAGTCTACAATGAGCAGTTCTTC; CDR3 protein: CASSSFRVVGGVYNEQFF
clone size: many; D gene: NA; CDR3 length: 14; J gene: TRBJ2-5; V gene: TRBV7-6; CDR3 DNA: TGTGCCAGCAGCTTAAGTTTTGGACAAGAGACCCAGTACTTC; CDR3 protein: CASSLSFGQETQYF
clone size: few; D gene: TRBD1; CDR3 length: 15; J gene: TRBJ1-1; V gene: TRBV19; CDR3 DNA: TGTGCCAGTACCAGCATCGACAGGGGGTTTACTGAAGCTTTCTTT; CDR3 protein: CASTSIDRGFTEAFF
clone size: few; D gene: NA; CDR3 length: 14; J gene: TRBJ2-5; V gene: TRBV11-2; CDR3 DNA: TGTGCCAGCAGCGAAAGGGGGGTGAGGGAGACCCAGTACTTC; CDR3 protein: CASSERGVRETQYF
clone size: many; D gene: TRBD2; CDR3 length: 18; J gene: TRBJ2-3; V gene: TRBV28; CDR3 DNA: TGTGCCAGCAGTTTCCCAACCAACAGCGGGGATAGCACAGATACGCAGTATTTT; CDR3 protein: CASSFPTNSGDSTDTQYF
clone size: many; D gene: TRBD1; CDR3 length: 15; J gene: TRBJ1-6; V gene: TRBV6-2/TRBV6-3; CDR3 DNA: TGTGCCAGCAGCCCGAAGACAGGGAAAAATTCACCCCTCCACTTT; CDR3 protein: CASSPKTGKNSPLHF
clone size: NA; D gene: TRBD1; CDR3 length: 15; J gene: TRBJ2-2; V gene: TRBV7-9; CDR3 DNA: TGTGCCAGCAGCCAACAGGGGGCGAACACCGGGGAGCTGTTTTTT; CDR3 protein: CASSQQGANTGELFF
clone size: NA; D gene: NA; CDR3 length: 14; J gene: TRBJ1-1; V gene: TRBV2; CDR3 DNA: TGTGCCAGCAGTGAAGCGTTTCGGGGACCTGAAGCTTTCTTT; CDR3 protein: CASSEAFRGPEAFF
clone size: many; D gene: NA; CDR3 length: 15; J gene: TRBJ2-7; V gene: TRBV6-1; CDR3 DNA: TGTGCCAGCAGTGAAGGTCTGGGGTTCACCTACGAGCAGTACTTC; CDR3 protein: CASSEGLGFTYEQYF
clone size: few; D gene: NA; CDR3 length: 11; J gene: TRBJ1-2; V gene: TRBV6-1; CDR3 DNA: TGTGCCACCGGGACGGACTATGGCTACACCTTC; CDR3 protein: CATGTDYGYTF
clone size: many; D gene: NA; CDR3 length: 15; J gene: TRBJ2-5; V gene: TRBV20-1; CDR3 DNA: TGCAGTGCTAGCCTTGGAGGGGCGGGTGGGGAGACCCAGTACTTC; CDR3 protein: CSASLGGAGGETQYF
clone size: few; D gene: NA; CDR3 length: 15; J gene: TRBJ1-6; V gene: TRBV5-6; CDR3 DNA: TGTGCCAGCAGCTTGGATGGGACATATTTTCCACCCCTCCACTTT; CDR3 protein: CASSLDGTYFPPLHF
clone size: few; D gene: NA; CDR3 length: 14; J gene: TRBJ2-7; V gene: TRBV27; CDR3 DNA: TGTGCCAGCAGTTCCCTCCCGGGCCTGGGTGAGCAGTACTTC; CDR3 protein: CASSSLPGLGEQYF
clone size: NA; D gene: TRBD2; CDR3 length: 15; J gene: TRBJ2-7; V gene: TRBV9; CDR3 DNA: TGTGCCAGCAGCGTAGGGTCTAGCGGGGGACGAGAGCAGTACTTC; CDR3 protein: CASSVGSSGGREQYF
clone size: few; D gene: NA; CDR3 length: 15; J gene: TRBJ2-7; V gene: TRBV14; CDR3 DNA: TGTGCCAGCAGCCAAGGTTCAGGGCATATGTTCGAGCAGTACTTC; CDR3 protein: CASSQGSGHMFEQYF
clone size: few; D gene: TRBD2; CDR3 length: 18; J gene: TRBJ2-7; V gene: TRBV7-2; CDR3 DNA: TGTGCCAGCACCCCGGCTAGGCTAGCGGGGGGGCTCGGCTACGAGCAGTACTTC; CDR3 protein: CASTPARLAGGLGYEQYF
clone size: NA; D gene: NA; CDR3 length: 16; J gene: TRBJ2-7; V gene: TRBV28; CDR3 DNA: TGTGCCAGCAGTTTATTTGCGGAACAGGGTTATAACGAGCAGTACTTC; CDR3 protein: CASSLFAEQGYNEQYF